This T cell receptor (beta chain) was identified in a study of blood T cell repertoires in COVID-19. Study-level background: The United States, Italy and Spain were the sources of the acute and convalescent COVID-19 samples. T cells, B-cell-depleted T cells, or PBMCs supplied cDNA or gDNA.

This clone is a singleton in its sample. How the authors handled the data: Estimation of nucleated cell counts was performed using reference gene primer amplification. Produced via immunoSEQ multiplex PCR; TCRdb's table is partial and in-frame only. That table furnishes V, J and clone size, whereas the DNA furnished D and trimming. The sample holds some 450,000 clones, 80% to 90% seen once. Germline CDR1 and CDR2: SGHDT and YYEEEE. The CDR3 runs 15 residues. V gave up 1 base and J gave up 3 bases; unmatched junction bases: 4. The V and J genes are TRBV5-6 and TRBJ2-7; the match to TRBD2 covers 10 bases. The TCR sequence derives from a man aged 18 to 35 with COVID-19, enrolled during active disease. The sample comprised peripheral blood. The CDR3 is CASSLWTSGYYEQYF. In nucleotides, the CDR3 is TGTGCCAGCAGCTTGTGGACTAGCGGATACTACGAGCAGTACTTC.